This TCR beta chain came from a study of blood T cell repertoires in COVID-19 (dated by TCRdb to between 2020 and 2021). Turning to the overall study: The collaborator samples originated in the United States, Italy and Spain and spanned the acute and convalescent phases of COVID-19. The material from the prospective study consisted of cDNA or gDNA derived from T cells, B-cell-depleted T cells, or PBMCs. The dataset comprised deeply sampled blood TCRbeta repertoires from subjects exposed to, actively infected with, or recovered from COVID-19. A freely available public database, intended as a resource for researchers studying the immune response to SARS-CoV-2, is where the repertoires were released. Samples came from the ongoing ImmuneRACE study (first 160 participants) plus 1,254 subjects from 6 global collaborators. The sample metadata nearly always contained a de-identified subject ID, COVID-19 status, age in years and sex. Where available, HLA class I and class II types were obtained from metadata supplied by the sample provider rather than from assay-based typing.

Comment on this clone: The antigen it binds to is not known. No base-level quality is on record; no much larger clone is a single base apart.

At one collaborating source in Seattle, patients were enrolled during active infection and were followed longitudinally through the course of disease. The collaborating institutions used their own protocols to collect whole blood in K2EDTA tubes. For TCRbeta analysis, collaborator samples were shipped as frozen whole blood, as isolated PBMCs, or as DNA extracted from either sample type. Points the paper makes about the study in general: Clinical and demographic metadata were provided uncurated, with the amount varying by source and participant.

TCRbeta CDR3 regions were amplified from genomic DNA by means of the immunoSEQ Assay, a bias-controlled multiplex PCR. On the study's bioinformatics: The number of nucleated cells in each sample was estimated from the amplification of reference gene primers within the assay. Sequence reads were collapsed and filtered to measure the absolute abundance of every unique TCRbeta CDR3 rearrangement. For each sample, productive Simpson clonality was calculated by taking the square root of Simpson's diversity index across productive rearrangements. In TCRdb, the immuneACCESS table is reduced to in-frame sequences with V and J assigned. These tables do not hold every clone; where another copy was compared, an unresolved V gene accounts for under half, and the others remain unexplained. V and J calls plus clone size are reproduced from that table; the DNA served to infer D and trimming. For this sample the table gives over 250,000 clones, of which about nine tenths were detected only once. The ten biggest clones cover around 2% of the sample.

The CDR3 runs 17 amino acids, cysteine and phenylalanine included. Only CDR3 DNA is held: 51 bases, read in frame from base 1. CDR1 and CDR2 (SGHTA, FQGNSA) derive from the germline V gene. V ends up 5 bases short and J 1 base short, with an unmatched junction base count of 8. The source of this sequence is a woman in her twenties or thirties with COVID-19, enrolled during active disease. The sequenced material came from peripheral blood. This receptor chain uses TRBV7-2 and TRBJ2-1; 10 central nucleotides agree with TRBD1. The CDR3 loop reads CASSPGTGDLSYNEQFF. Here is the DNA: TGTGCCAGCAGCCCCGGGACAGGGGATTTGTCCTACAATGAGCAGTTCTTC.